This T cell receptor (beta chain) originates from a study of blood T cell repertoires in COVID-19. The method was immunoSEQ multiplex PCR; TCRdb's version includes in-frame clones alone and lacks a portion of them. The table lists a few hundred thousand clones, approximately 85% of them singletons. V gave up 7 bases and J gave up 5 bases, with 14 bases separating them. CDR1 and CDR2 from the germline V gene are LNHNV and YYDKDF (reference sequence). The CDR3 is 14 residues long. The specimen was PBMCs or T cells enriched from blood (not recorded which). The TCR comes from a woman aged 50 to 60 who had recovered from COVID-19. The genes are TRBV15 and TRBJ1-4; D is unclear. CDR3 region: CATKFSGLNEKLFF. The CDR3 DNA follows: TGTGCCACCAAGTTTAGTGGGCTAAATGAAAAACTGTTTTTT. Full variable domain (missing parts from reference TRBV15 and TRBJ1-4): DAMVIQNPRYQVTQFGKPVTLSCSQTLNHNVMYWYQQKSSQAPKLLFHYYDKDFNNEADTPDNFQSRRPNTSFCFLDIRSPGLGDTAMYLCATKFSGLNEKLFFGSGTQLSVL.